This TCR beta chain appears in the sequencing data of a study of T-cell reconstitution after alpha-beta-depleted transplantation in children. Overall study results and limits: T-cell numbers and diversity, one year after transplant, stemmed largely from T cells that were newly produced.

Trimming removed 1 base from V and 0 bases from J, with 3 bases in between. CDR1 is MNHEY and CDR2 is SVGEGT in the germline V gene. The CDR3 runs 14 residues. Unique molecular identifiers were incorporated when the TCRbeta library was constructed. TCRdb reprocessed the PCR reads via MiXCR and lists one record per CDR3 protein. The sample lists about 58,000 distinct CDR3 sequences; less than 55% were seen once. This clonotype occurred a few times. The antigen is not known. Material: PBMCs, mostly from graft donor cells, obtained 360 days after TCRalphabeta/CD19-depleted stem cell transplant. This chain uses TRBV6-2 or TRBV6-3 with TRBJ2-2; D not certain. This receptor was taken from a male patient younger than 18 who had a stem cell transplant for acute lymphoblastic leukemia, so the T cells may come from the graft donor. CDR3 sequence (DNA): TGTGCCAGCAGTTACTGGTCGAACACCGGGGAGCTGTTTTTT. Its translation is CASSYWSNTGELFF.